Below, 20 T cell receptor beta chains from the same sample are listed, as sequenced in a study of cytomegalovirus exposure and HLA in healthy donors. The primer mix had 60 Vbeta and 13 Jbeta primers. Sequencing was performed with immunoSEQ multiplex PCR; in TCRdb, only in-frame clones are kept and a portion is missing. Altogether about 150,000 clones are present, about 60% being singletons, with the ten largest covering around 7.1%. Sample: PBMCs. These TCRs come from an older woman in good health and CMV-seropositive.

The rearrangement uses TRBV10-1 and TRBJ1-4, with a weak D call TRBD1 (5 bases). V shed 3 bases and J shed 5 bases, with 10 bases lying between them. The germline CDR1 and CDR2 sequences are WNHNN and SYGVQD (reference sequence). The CDR3 is made up of 14 amino acids. Written as DNA, the CDR3 is TGCGCCAGCAGTGAAGGGACTGCGAATGAAAAACTGTTTTTT. Its protein product is CASSEGTANEKLFF.

Details on this clone: Distinct nucleotide sequences in the sample also encode this CDR3. The J gene is TRBJ1-5, the V gene TRBV30; unclear D gene. The CDR3 has 13 residues. The V gene's germline CDR1 is GTSNPN and CDR2 SVGIG (reference sequence). The ends were cut back, 1 base at V and 5 bases at J, with 9 bases in the middle. For the CDR3, the DNA is TGTGCCTGGAGTGCCGAGTTAGATCAGCCCCAGCATTTT. Translating gives CAWSAELDQPQHF.

This clone was found a few times. The V call is TRBV28, the J call TRBJ2-5; D not certain. CDR1 is MDHEN and CDR2 is SYDVKM in the germline V gene. Deletions cut 8 bases from V and 7 bases from J, with 17 bases between. The length of the CDR3 is 13 residues. The CDR3 nucleotides read TGTGCCAGCCAAACTTCTAGGATGGTGACCCAGTACTTC. It translates to CASQTSRMVTQYF.

The chain is built from TRBV10-3 and TRBJ2-7, with 8 bases matching TRBD2. The CDR3 totals 13 residues. V shed 11 bases, J shed 2 bases, and the junction held 8 bases outside the gene matches. The germline CDR1 and CDR2 sequences are ENHRY and SYGVKD. The CDR3 spells CASRGEGTYEQYF. The DNA of the CDR3 is TGTGCCTCGCGGGGGGAGGGCACCTACGAGCAGTACTTC.

The CDR3 sequence is CASAGGANEKLFF. As DNA, the CDR3 is TGTGCCAGCGCAGGGGGCGCTAATGAAAAACTGTTTTTT. This chain connects TRBV7-9 to TRBJ1-4; 8 bases line up with TRBD1. The CDR3 runs to 13 residues. Germline V CDR1 and CDR2: SEHNR, FQNEAQ (reference sequence). V shed 8 bases and J 3 bases; nucleotides not matched to a gene: 2.

The chain uses TRBV7-9 and TRBJ2-7, with TRBD1 matching over 7 bases. The germline gives CDR1 SEHNR, CDR2 FQNEAQ (reference sequence). The V and J ends lost 2 bases and 5 bases, in that order; junction bases with no gene match: 6. This CDR3 region has 14 residues. In nucleotides, the CDR3 is TGTGCCAGCAGCTTATGGCAGGGGGTCAACGAGCAGTACTTC. It specifies CASSLWQGVNEQYF.

V is TRBV28 and J is TRBJ2-7, with TRBD1 as a possible D gene (6 bases). The CDR3 has 16 amino acids. CDR1 is MDHEN, CDR2 SYDVKM, per germline. Trimming removed 6 bases at V and 7 bases at J, with 25 bases between. The CDR3 loop reads CASSPRTGTLVGEQYF. The CDR3 nucleotides are TGTGCCAGCAGCCCTCGAACCGGGACACTCGTCGGGGAGCAGTACTTC.

The genes are TRBV7-9 and TRBJ1-3; D uncertain. This CDR3 contains 15 residues. Germline-derived CDR1 and CDR2 are SEHNR and FQNEAQ (reference sequence). The germline V and J ends were trimmed by 1 base and 0 bases, with 7 bases remaining between them. The CDR3 DNA follows: TGTGCCAGCAGCTTAGTAGTAGACTCTGGAAACACCATATATTTT. This codes for CASSLVVDSGNTIYF.

This clone came up a few times. The V and J genes are TRBV7-9 and TRBJ1-6; 9 bases align to TRBD1. The CDR3 is 18 amino acids. Germline V gene sequence: CDR1 SEHNR, CDR2 FQNEAQ (reference sequence). With 5 bases clipped from V and 4 bases from J, the junction kept 12 bases outside the gene matches. The CDR3 is CASSPGQGKGDYNSPLHF. CDR3 in DNA: TGTGCCAGCAGCCCGGGACAGGGAAAGGGGGATTATAATTCACCCCTCCACTTT.

The chain combines TRBV27 with TRBJ2-2, with TRBD2 matching 13 bases. Germline CDR1 and CDR2: MNHEY and SMNVEV (reference sequence). V trimming: 2 bases; J trimming: 6 bases; junction bases outside the gene matches: 12. The CDR3 covers 19 residues. The CDR3 region has the DNA TGTGCCAGCAGTTTAGTACTAGCGGGAGGGATCACAGTGTCCGGGGAGCTGTTTTTT. This codes for CASSLVLAGGITVSGELFF.

This chain links TRBV7-6 with TRBJ2-7, with D tentatively TRBD1 (5 bases). The CDR3 totals 16 residues. Trimming removed 1 base from V and 5 bases from J, with 18 bases in between. Germline V lookup: CDR1 SGHVS, CDR2 FNYEAQ. The DNA for the CDR3 is TGTGCCAGCAGCTTAGGGAACAGGTCCCCGTCGGACGAGCAGTACTTC. Encoded protein: CASSLGNRSPSDEQYF. The full variable domain, with the rest looked up from reference TRBV7-6 and TRBJ2-7, is GAGVSQSPRYKVTKRGQDVALRCDPISGHVSLYWYRQALGQGPEFLTYFNYEAQQDKSGLPNDRFSAERPEGSISTLTIQRTEQRDSAMYRCASSLGNRSPSDEQYFGPGTRLTVT.

For the CDR3, the DNA is TGTGCCAGCAGTGTATGGCAGGGTACCTACGAGCAGTACTTC. It translates to CASSVWQGTYEQYF. This chain connects TRBV11-2 to TRBJ2-7; possibly TRBD1 for D (5 bases). Germline CDR1 is SGHAT and CDR2 is FQNNGV. The CDR3 extends over 14 amino acids. V shed 6 bases and J shed 2 bases, with 14 bases lying between them.

This clone was observed a few times. The chain carries TRBV4-3 and TRBJ2-3; 8 bases agree with TRBD2. V was clipped by 0 bases and J by 2 bases; unmatched bases: 4. CDR3 size: 16 residues. Germline V gene sequence: CDR1 LGHNA, CDR2 YSLEER. The CDR3 DNA follows: TGCGCCAGCAGCCAAGATACGGGAGGGCCCACAGATACGCAGTATTTT. It translates to CASSQDTGGPTDTQYF.

This clone was seen a handful of times. J is TRBJ2-1 and V is TRBV19; TRBD2 matches 7 bases. Germline V CDR1 and CDR2: LNHDA, SQIVND (reference sequence). J gave up 4 bases and V 5 bases, and 8 bases lay outside the gene matches. The CDR3 is 15 residues long. The CDR3, as DNA: TGTGCCAGTAGTCTCTTAGCGGGCAAGTACAATGAGCAGTTCTTC. It encodes CASSLLAGKYNEQFF.

This clone occurred once. This chain links TRBV19 with TRBJ2-1; 8 bases are a match to TRBD2. The CDR3 length is 16 residues. Germline CDR1 LNHDA, CDR2 SQIVND (reference sequence). The J segment lost 4 bases and the V segment lost 2 bases, leaving 7 bases of the junction unmatched. DNA for the CDR3: TGTGCCAGTAGTATAAAGATAGCGGGATCTTACAATGAGCAGTTCTTC. This gives the protein CASSIKIAGSYNEQFF.

This clone was picked up a small number of times. V is TRBV5-6 and J is TRBJ2-1; D possibly corresponds to TRBD2 (6 bases). V gave up 2 bases and J gave up 3 bases, with 12 bases separating them. The CDR3 contains 15 residues. Germline CDR1 is SGHDT and CDR2 is YYEEEE. The DNA for the CDR3 is TGTGCCAGCAGCTTAGGGAGGAACATCTACAATGAGCAGTTCTTC. This gives the protein CASSLGRNIYNEQFF.

The J gene is TRBJ2-2, the V gene TRBV5-1, with 8 bases lining up with TRBD1. V was pared by 2 bases and J by 2 bases, with 2 bases of the junction left unmatched. The germline V gene encodes CDR1 SGHRS and CDR2 YFSETQ. The CDR3 runs to 15 residues. The CDR3 protein is CASSFGQGNTGELFF. CDR3 sequence (DNA): TGCGCCAGCAGCTTCGGACAGGGCAACACCGGGGAGCTGTTTTTT.

This clone was detected once. This chain connects TRBV15 to TRBJ2-3, with D perhaps matching TRBD2 (5 bases). The CDR3 covers 15 residues. Per germline, CDR1 LNHNV and CDR2 YYDKDF (reference sequence). Trimming left V 4 bases short and J 4 bases short, with 15 bases between. CDR3 loop: CATSTSRGDSDTQYF. CDR3 nucleotides: TGTGCCACCAGCACTAGTCGGGGTGACTCAGATACGCAGTATTTT.

This rearrangement joins TRBV6-6 to TRBJ1-2; D might be TRBD1 (5 bases). Trimming stripped 4 bases from V and 5 bases from J, with 17 bases between. Germline loops: CDR1 MNHNY, CDR2 SVGAGI (reference sequence). This CDR3 contains 15 residues. The CDR3 nucleotides are TGTGCCAGCAGTTCCCTGGACAAGGCCCCATATGGCTACACCTTC. Translation: CASSSLDKAPYGYTF.

The chain has TRBV7-9 and TRBJ2-1; 13 bases map to TRBD2. V trimming: 7 bases; J trimming: 8 bases; junction bases outside the gene matches: 5. The germline V gene has CDR1 SEHNR and CDR2 FQNEAQ (reference sequence). The CDR3 totals 14 residues. The CDR3 DNA is TGTGCCAGCACTCGGACTAGCGGGAGTGATGAGCAGTTCTTC. Protein: CASTRTSGSDEQFF.